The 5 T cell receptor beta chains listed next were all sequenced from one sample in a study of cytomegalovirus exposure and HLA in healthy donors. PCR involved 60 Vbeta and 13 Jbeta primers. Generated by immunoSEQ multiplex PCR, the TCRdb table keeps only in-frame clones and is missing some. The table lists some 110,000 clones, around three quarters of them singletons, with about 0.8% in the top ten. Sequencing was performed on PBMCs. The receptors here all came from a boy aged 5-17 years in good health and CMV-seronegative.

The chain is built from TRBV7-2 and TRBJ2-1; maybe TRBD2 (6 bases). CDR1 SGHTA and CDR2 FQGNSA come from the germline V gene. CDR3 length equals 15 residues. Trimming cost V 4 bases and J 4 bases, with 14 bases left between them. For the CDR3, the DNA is TGTGCCAGCAGCTCCCGGGACTGGGTTTACAATGAGCAGTTCTTC. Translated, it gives CASSSRDWVYNEQFF.

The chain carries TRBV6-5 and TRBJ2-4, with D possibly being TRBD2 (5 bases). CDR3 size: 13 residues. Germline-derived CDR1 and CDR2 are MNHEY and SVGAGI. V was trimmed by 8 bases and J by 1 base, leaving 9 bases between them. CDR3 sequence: CASGRAAKNIQYF. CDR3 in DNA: TGTGCCAGCGGGAGAGCGGCCAAAAACATTCAGTACTTC.

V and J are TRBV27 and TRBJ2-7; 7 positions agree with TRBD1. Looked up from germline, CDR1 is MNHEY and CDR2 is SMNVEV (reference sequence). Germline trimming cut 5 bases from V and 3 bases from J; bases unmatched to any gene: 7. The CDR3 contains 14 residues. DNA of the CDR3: TGTGCCAGCAGTGTTAGGGACAGAAACTACGAGCAGTACTTC. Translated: CASSVRDRNYEQYF.

The CDR3 DNA reads as TGTGCCAGCAGCGCCCTGACAGCGAACACTGAAGCTTTCTTT. As protein: CASSALTANTEAFF. This chain uses TRBV9 with TRBJ1-1, with D possibly being TRBD1 (5 bases). V gave up 3 bases and J gave up 1 base, with 10 bases separating them. Germline loops: CDR1 SGDLS, CDR2 YYNGEE. This CDR3 has 14 amino acids. Together with reference TRBV9 and TRBJ1-1, the CDR3 gives the full variable domain: DSGVTQTPKHLITATGQRVTLRCSPRSGDLSVYWYQQSLDQGLQFLIQYYNGEERAKGNILERFSAQQFPDLHSELNLSSLELGDSALYFCASSALTANTEAFFGQGTRLTVV.

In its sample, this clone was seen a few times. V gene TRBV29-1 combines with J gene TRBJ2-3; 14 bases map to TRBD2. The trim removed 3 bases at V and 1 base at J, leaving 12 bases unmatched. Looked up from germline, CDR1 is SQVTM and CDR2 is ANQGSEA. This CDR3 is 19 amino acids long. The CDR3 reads CSVDPGLAGAEGGTDTQYF. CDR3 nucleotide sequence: TGCAGCGTTGATCCGGGACTAGCGGGAGCCGAGGGGGGCACAGATACGCAGTATTTT.